One and the same sample provided the 6 T cell receptor beta chains below, sequenced in a study of blood T cell repertoires in COVID-19. This table comes from immunoSEQ multiplex PCR, and its TCRdb copy is limited to in-frame clones, with some not included. The data hold 120,000 or so clones, with about four fifths observed a single time. Input material: peripheral blood. The receptors originated from a man of 80 years or more with active or convalescent COVID-19.

The chain joins TRBV15 to TRBJ2-3, with TRBD2 as a possible D gene (6 bases). In germline, CDR1 is LNHNV, CDR2 YYDKDF (reference sequence). Trimming cost V 4 bases and J 2 bases, with 19 bases left between them. The CDR3 extends over 17 amino acids. The CDR3 region is CATSMGELAGATDTQYF. DNA of the CDR3: TGTGCCACCAGCATGGGGGAACTAGCCGGGGCCACAGATACGCAGTATTTT.

The chain combines TRBV7-2 with TRBJ2-7, with 12 bases that match TRBD1. The trim removed 5 bases at V and 6 bases at J, leaving 2 bases unmatched. The length of the CDR3 is 13 residues. Germline V gene sequence: CDR1 SGHTA, CDR2 FQGNSA. The CDR3 region is CASSGDRGREQYF. The CDR3, as DNA: TGTGCCAGCAGCGGGGACAGGGGGCGCGAGCAGTACTTC.

Only one count was recorded for this clone. V is TRBV19 and J is TRBJ2-3; 8 nucleotides align to TRBD1. Germline CDR1 is LNHDA and CDR2 is SQIVND (reference sequence). This CDR3 region has 14 residues. The V segment lost 7 bases and the J segment 2 bases; nucleotides outside the gene matches: 5. The CDR3 DNA sequence: TGTGCCAGTAAAAGACAGGGGCCCACAGATACGCAGTATTTT. This gives the protein CASKRQGPTDTQYF.

The gene calls are TRBV6-1 and TRBJ1-1; D unresolved. This CDR3 is 14 amino acids long. The germline V gene has CDR1 MNHNS and CDR2 SASEGT. Trimming cost V 5 bases and J 0 bases, with 10 bases left between them. The CDR3 protein is CASSSPNVNTEAFF. In DNA form, the CDR3 reads TGTGCCAGCAGTTCCCCCAATGTGAACACTGAAGCTTTCTTT.

In its sample, this clone was seen once. The chain carries TRBV7-2 and TRBJ1-5; the match to TRBD1 covers 8 bases. V dropped 2 bases and J dropped 5; count of bases not matched to a gene: 2. Germline assignment: CDR1 SGHTA and CDR2 FQGNSA. CDR3 length: 14 residues. The CDR3 is CASSLSGGDQPQHF. Here the CDR3 DNA reads TGTGCCAGCAGCTTATCAGGGGGCGATCAGCCCCAGCATTTT.

The J gene is TRBJ2-7, the V gene TRBV10-3, with 11 bases that match TRBD2. Trimming at V came to 3 bases and at J to 4 bases, leaving 5 bases not matched to a gene. The CDR3 consists of 15 residues. The germline CDR1 and CDR2 sequences are ENHRY and SYGVKD. The CDR3 DNA sequence: TGTGCCATCAGTGAAGCGACTAGCGGGGCTTACGAGCAGTACTTC. It yields the protein CAISEATSGAYEQYF.